This entry lists 25 T cell receptor beta chains sequenced from one sample in a study of response to subunit inactivated influenza vaccine (dated by TCRdb to between 2017 and 2018). Library construction relied on RT-PCR. These reads were obtained on an Illumina HiSeq 2500. TCRdb reanalyzed the raw reads on its own, using fastp at Q25 for trimming and MiXCR for clone calling, and kept in-frame beta chains. When rows share a CDR3 protein, they turn into one entry using the most common DNA and genes. Counted in this sample were about 800,000 distinct CDR3 sequences; approximately 21% of them appeared once. Roughly 10% of the sample is held by the ten biggest clonotypes. Specimen: PBMCs from blood, collected around 5 days after vaccination. These receptors were taken from a man over 45 who received an inactivated influenza vaccine. Donor details come from another sample of the same person, matched by shared clones.

CDR3 sequence reads: CAAGGTRGAGELFF. Here the CDR3 DNA reads TGTGCCGCTGGCGGGACTAGGGGGGCCGGGGAGCTGTTTTTT. The V gene is TRBV19, the J gene TRBJ2-2, with 8 bases lining up with TRBD2. The CDR3 contains 14 residues. J was trimmed by 6 bases and V by 11 bases; bases with no gene match: 11. Germline V gene data show CDR1 as LNHDA and CDR2 as SQIVND (reference sequence).

The V call is TRBV2, the J call TRBJ2-1; the match to TRBD2 covers 9 bases. The ends lost 4 bases at V and 4 bases at J; junction bases unmatched: 5. The CDR3 covers 15 residues. Germline loops: CDR1 SNHLY, CDR2 FYNNEI. DNA of the CDR3: TGTGCCAGCAGTGGAGTAGCGGGAGATTACAATGAGCAGTTCTTC. Its translation: CASSGVAGDYNEQFF.

This clonotype has a count of ten or more. The rearrangement joins TRBV3-1 to TRBJ1-6; no clear D gene. CDR3 length equals 13 residues. Germline-derived CDR1 and CDR2 are LGHDT and YNNKEL (reference sequence). V was trimmed by 4 bases and J by 10 bases, leaving 11 bases between them. CDR3 amino acids: CASSLQEGSPLHF. The DNA of the CDR3 is TGTGCCAGCAGCCTTCAGGAAGGCTCACCCCTCCACTTT.

V usage is TRBV6-1 and J usage is TRBJ2-1; D not certain. Deletions cut 2 bases from V and 9 bases from J, with 14 bases between. The CDR3 has 14 residues. From germline, CDR1 is MNHNS and CDR2 SASEGT. CDR3 protein: CASSEMIGVGEQFF. The CDR3 DNA reads TGTGCCAGCAGTGAAATGATTGGGGTCGGTGAGCAGTTCTTC.

The V and J genes are TRBV9 and TRBJ2-2, with D hard to call. V lost 0 bases and J lost 1, with 7 bases in between. Per the germline V gene, CDR1 is SGDLS and CDR2 is YYNGEE. This CDR3 contains 15 residues. The CDR3 loop is CASSVGQVNTGELFF. The CDR3 DNA follows: TGTGCCAGCAGCGTAGGTCAGGTGAACACCGGGGAGCTGTTTTTT.

The chain employs TRBV18 and TRBJ2-2; maybe TRBD1 (6 bases). CDR1 is KGHSH, CDR2 LQKENI, per germline. The CDR3 length is 16 residues. Trimming pared 4 bases from V and 0 bases from J, leaving 12 bases between. The CDR3 nucleotides read TGTGCCAGCTCACAAAGACAGGTCGCGAACACCGGGGAGCTGTTTTTT. This gives the protein CASSQRQVANTGELFF. The whole variable domain, filled in from reference TRBV18 and TRBJ2-2, reads NAGVMQNPRHLVRRRGQEARLRCSPMKGHSHVYWYRQLPEEGLKFMVYLQKENIIDESGMPKERFSAEFPKEGPSILRIQQVVRGDSAAYFCASSQRQVANTGELFFGEGSRLTVL.

This clonotype was seen only a few times. The CDR3: CASSVDWSSYNEQFF. The DNA of the CDR3 is TGTGCCAGCAGCGTAGACTGGAGCTCCTACAATGAGCAGTTCTTC. V gene TRBV9 combines with J gene TRBJ2-1; D is unresolved. Germline CDR1 reads SGDLS; CDR2 reads YYNGEE. The CDR3 runs to 15 residues. V gave up 0 bases and J gave up 0 bases, with 7 bases separating them. Full variable domain (missing parts from reference TRBV9 and TRBJ2-1): DSGVTQTPKHLITATGQRVTLRCSPRSGDLSVYWYQQSLDQGLQFLIQYYNGEERAKGNILERFSAQQFPDLHSELNLSSLELGDSALYFCASSVDWSSYNEQFFGPGTRLTVL.

This clonotype has just a few counts. The chain joins TRBV12-3 or TRBV12-4 to TRBJ2-7; 11 nucleotides match TRBD2. The CDR3 consists of 14 residues. Trimming at V came to 5 bases and at J to 7 bases, leaving 7 bases not matched to a gene. The CDR3 here is CASSRSGGAGEQYF. The CDR3 DNA reads TGTGCCAGCAGTCGTAGCGGGGGGGCGGGAGAGCAGTACTTC.

This clonotype occurred a few times. The genes are TRBV6-2 or TRBV6-3 and TRBJ2-7; D uncertain. Trimming cost V 6 bases and J 2 bases, with 14 bases left between them. Germline V gene data show CDR1 as MNHEY and CDR2 as SVGEGT. This CDR3 is built from 14 residues. In nucleotides, the CDR3 is TGTGCCAGCAGGACCGTGATTCAACCCTACGAGCAGTACTTC. As protein: CASRTVIQPYEQYF.

In this sample, this clonotype turned up a few times. The CDR3 loop reads CASLPEPGLAGVNEQFF. The DNA for the CDR3 is TGCGCCAGCCTACCAGAACCGGGACTAGCGGGGGTGAATGAGCAGTTCTTC. The chain combines TRBV5-1 with TRBJ2-1, with 14 bases matching TRBD2. Germline V gene lookup returns CDR1 SGHRS and CDR2 YFSETQ. V lost 7 bases to trimming and J lost 7 bases; unmatched junction nucleotides: 13. The length of the CDR3 is 17 residues.

This clonotype was seen a handful of times. The CDR3 nucleotides read TGTGCCAGCAGCTGGTTTTTCGGGAGAAACCCCTCCTACAATGAGCAGTTCTTC. As protein: CASSWFFGRNPSYNEQFF. The rearrangement links TRBV7-6 to TRBJ2-1, with a possible D match to TRBD2 (6 bases). The CDR3 has 18 residues. Germline CDR1 and CDR2: SGHVS and FNYEAQ. The germline V and J ends were trimmed by 4 bases and 0 bases, with 19 bases remaining between them.

This clonotype was recorded at least ten times. The chain links TRBV20-1 to TRBJ2-1; 13 bases are shared with TRBD2. Germline-derived CDR1 and CDR2 are DFQATT and SNEGSKA (reference sequence). Unmatched junction bases numbered 10, after V lost 1 base and J lost 10 bases. CDR3 length: 16 amino acids. In DNA form, the CDR3 reads TGCAGTGCTAGAGGACAGACTAGCGGGGGGCCCGGGGAGCAGTTCTTC. Translating gives CSARGQTSGGPGEQFF.

Details on this clonotype: Relative to the germline gene, one junction end is altered; a read error may explain this. The CDR3, as DNA: TGTGCCCGCAGTTACTCAAGACTACAGAACACCGGGGAGCTGTTTTTT. Its protein is CARSYSRLQNTGELFF. The V call is TRBV6-2 or TRBV6-3, the J call TRBJ2-2; TRBD2 might be the D (5 bases). The CDR3 loop spans 16 amino acids. CDR1 is MNHEY, CDR2 SVGEGT, per germline.

This clonotype has just a few counts. The chain links TRBV20-1 to TRBJ2-1; D not resolved. The CDR3 is 14 amino acids. V lost 1 base and J lost 4, with 11 bases in between. Germline V CDR1 and CDR2: DFQATT, SNEGSKA (reference sequence). CDR3 sequence: CSARVADRYNEQFF. CDR3 DNA: TGCAGTGCTAGAGTGGCCGATAGATACAATGAGCAGTTCTTC.

The chain has TRBV15 and TRBJ2-2; D call uncertain. The V end lost 3 bases, the J end lost 4 bases, and 3 bases lay between the germline ends. The CDR3 consists of 12 residues. Germline V gene sequence: CDR1 LNHNV, CDR2 YYDKDF (reference sequence). CDR3 region: CATSSTTGELFF. The CDR3 nucleotides are TGTGCCACCAGCAGCACCACCGGGGAGCTGTTTTTT.

Ten or more counts support this clonotype. The chain has TRBV5-1 and TRBJ2-1, with TRBD1 identical over 7 bases. The junction had 6 bases not matched to a gene; V was cut back by 4 bases and J by 5 bases. CDR1 is SGHRS and CDR2 is YFSETQ in the germline V gene. The CDR3 runs 14 residues. The CDR3 sequence: CASSPTGTHNEQFF. The CDR3 bases are TGCGCCAGCAGCCCGACAGGGACCCACAATGAGCAGTTCTTC.

The CDR3 reads CASSRDQTYEQYF. CDR3 nucleotides: TGTGCCAGCAGTAGGGACCAAACCTACGAGCAGTACTTC. The chain couples TRBV12-3 or TRBV12-4 to TRBJ2-7; D possibly matches TRBD1 or TRBD2 (5 bases each). Trimming stripped 5 bases from V and 2 bases from J, with 10 bases between. The CDR3 runs to 13 residues.

V usage is TRBV11-2 and J usage is TRBJ2-1; D call uncertain. The CDR3 is 16 amino acids. The ends were cut back, 2 bases at V and 0 bases at J, with 11 bases in the middle. The germline V gene has CDR1 SGHAT and CDR2 FQNNGV. The CDR3 here is CASSLFILSSYNEQFF. In DNA form, the CDR3 reads TGTGCCAGCAGCTTATTTATCCTAAGCTCCTACAATGAGCAGTTCTTC. The full variable domain, rest sourced from reference TRBV11-2 and TRBJ2-1, is EAGVAQSPRYKIIEKRQSVAFWCNPISGHATLYWYQQILGQGPKLLIQFQNNGVVDDSQLPKDRFSAERLKGVDSTLKIQPAKLEDSAVYLCASSLFILSSYNEQFFGPGTRLTVL.

This clonotype was detected ten times or more. The rearrangement links TRBV12-3 or TRBV12-4 to TRBJ2-5; 8 positions match TRBD1. The CDR3 length is 14 residues. V lost 3 bases and J lost 3; bases outside the gene matches: 3. The CDR3 DNA reads TGTGCCAGCAGTTTTGGGACAGGTGAAGAGACCCAGTACTTC. Translated, it gives CASSFGTGEETQYF.

This clonotype was seen a few times. The chain joins TRBV29-1 to TRBJ2-5; 13 bases match TRBD2. This CDR3 has 18 amino acids. J was trimmed by 1 base and V by 1 base; bases with no gene match: 9. CDR1 and CDR2 (germline): SQVTM, ANQGSEA. CDR3 coding DNA: TGCAGCGTTGAAGGGTCGACTAGCGGGAGGTCCCCCCAAGAGACCCAGTACTTC. This gives the protein CSVEGSTSGRSPQETQYF. Full variable domain (rest looked up from reference TRBV29-1 and TRBJ2-5): SAVISQKPSRDICQRGTSLTIQCQVDSQVTMMFWYRQQPGQSLTLIATANQGSEATYESGFVIDKFPISRPNLTFSTLTVSNMSPEDSSIYLCSVEGSTSGRSPQETQYFGPGTRLLVL.

The chain employs TRBV3-1 and TRBJ2-3; D might be TRBD2 (5 bases). The ends were cut back, 0 bases at V and 0 bases at J, with 16 bases in the middle. CDR1 and CDR2 from the germline V gene are LGHDT and YNNKEL (reference sequence). This CDR3 is 18 amino acids long. DNA of the CDR3: TGTGCCAGCAGCCAAGAGGGATCAAAGAGGGAGAGCACAGATACGCAGTATTTT. This gives the protein CASSQEGSKRESTDTQYF.

The rearrangement joins TRBV6-6 to TRBJ1-3, with unresolved D. The CDR3 length is 13 residues. Germline V gene sequence: CDR1 MNHNY, CDR2 SVGAGI (reference sequence). Deletions cut 5 bases from V and 0 bases from J, with 5 bases between. CDR3 bases: TGTGCCAGCAGTGTCCCCTCTGGAAACACCATATATTTT. Amino acids: CASSVPSGNTIYF.

This chain uses TRBV15 with TRBJ2-5; maybe TRBD1 (5 bases). Trimming pared 2 bases from V and 5 bases from J, leaving 12 bases between. CDR1 LNHNV and CDR2 YYDKDF come from the germline V gene (reference sequence). This CDR3 region has 14 residues. The DNA for the CDR3 is TGTGCCACCAGCAGACAGGGAACAGTTGAGACCCAGTACTTC. It codes for CATSRQGTVETQYF.

A few counts support this clonotype. The gene calls are TRBV7-9 and TRBJ2-7; no clear D. Germline CDR1 reads SEHNR; CDR2 reads FQNEAQ (reference sequence). This CDR3 has 14 amino acids. The germline V and J ends were trimmed by 5 bases and 2 bases, with 13 bases remaining between them. Here the CDR3 reads CASSPRESPYEQYF. CDR3 sequence (DNA): TGTGCCAGCAGCCCTAGAGAGTCTCCCTACGAGCAGTACTTC.

The V call is TRBV5-6, the J call TRBJ2-6; the D gene is possibly TRBD1 (6 bases). V lost 2 bases, J lost 4 bases, and 13 bases lay in between. CDR1 is SGHDT and CDR2 is YYEEEE in the germline V gene. The CDR3 is made up of 16 amino acids. CDR3 bases: TGTGCCAGCAGCTTAAACACAGGGTCAGGGGCCAACGTCCTGACTTTC. The encoded protein is CASSLNTGSGANVLTF.